This T cell receptor (beta chain) was sequenced for a study of T cell responses to AZD1222 COVID-19 vaccine. Germline CDR1 ENHRY, CDR2 SYGVKD. V was shortened by 7 bases and J by 3 bases, with 19 bases between the two germline ends. The CDR3 is 15 amino acids. This clone was recorded at least ten times. Its antigen remains unknown. The protocol was immunoSEQ multiplex PCR, while the TCRdb copy is restricted to in-frame clones and leaves out a portion. The sample lists some 170,000 clones, over 80% occurring once. Whole-study findings and limits: Clonal diversity was possibly underestimated; the donors were predominantly white British and more often female. Spike-specific TCR depth and breadth grew after two AZD1222 doses.

The starting material was peripheral blood, obtained 28 days after the second dose of the MenACWY control vaccine. This sequence was found in an adult who received the MenACWY meningococcal vaccine as a control. This rearrangement joins TRBV10-3 to TRBJ2-7; D might be TRBD2 (5 bases). CDR3: CAIILATRIRYEQYF. CDR3 DNA: TGTGCCATCATTCTGGCCACTAGGATCCGCTACGAGCAGTACTTC.